What follows describes a single TCR beta chain. The sample comes from a study of PD-1 blockade in classical Hodgkin lymphoma. The time point here: cycle 4 day 1 (C4D1), after 5 to 7 weeks of nivolumab. Every single patient, without exception, relapsed after autologous stem cell transplantation, and brentuximab vedotin exposure varied. Germline V gene lookup returns CDR1 SGHDT and CDR2 YYEEEE. CDR3 size: 15 residues. Trimming cost V 0 bases and J 2 bases, with 12 bases left between them. Profiling relied on immunoSEQ multiplex PCR, and the TCRdb table lists in-frame clones only, not all of them. There are roughly 60,000 clones in the sample; less than 95% occur only once, and 10% lies in the top ten.

The chain has TRBV5-6 and TRBJ2-7; no clear D. The material was peripheral blood mononuclear cells (PBMCs), obtained before the fourth cycle of nivolumab. This receptor was taken from a human donor with classical Hodgkin lymphoma. The CDR3 protein is CASSLAQASPYEQYF. The CDR3 DNA sequence: TGTGCCAGCAGCTTGGCTCAGGCCAGTCCCTACGAGCAGTACTTC.